A single sample gave rise to the 10 T cell receptor beta chains below, sequenced in a study of blood T cell repertoires in COVID-19. The data were produced by immunoSEQ multiplex PCR, yet TCRdb's version contains in-frame clones alone and is incomplete. The sample contains 45,000 to 65,000 clones, around 86% of which appear only once. The specimen sequenced was peripheral blood. The source of these receptors is a man in his forties or fifties with active COVID-19.

The chain couples TRBV19 to TRBJ1-1; 9 bases align to TRBD1. CDR1 and CDR2 from the germline V gene are LNHDA and SQIVND (reference sequence). The V and J ends lost 6 bases and 7 bases, in that order; junction bases with no gene match: 12. This CDR3 spans 15 amino acids. The CDR3 spells CASSPHKQGASEAFF. The CDR3 DNA is TGTGCCAGTAGCCCACATAAACAGGGGGCTAGTGAAGCTTTCTTT. Variable domain in full (rest from reference TRBV19 and TRBJ1-1): DGGITQSPKYLFRKEGQNVTLSCEQNLNHDAMYWYRQDPGQGLRLIYYSQIVNDFQKGDIAEGYSVSREKKESFPLTVTSAQKNPTAFYLCASSPHKQGASEAFFGQGTRLTVV.

In DNA form, the CDR3 reads TGTGCCAGCAGGTATAGGGGGGGAGATACGCAGTATTTT. Amino acids: CASRYRGGDTQYF. The chain uses TRBV27 and TRBJ2-3; perhaps TRBD2 as D (7 bases). The CDR3 runs to 13 residues. Looked up from germline, CDR1 is MNHEY and CDR2 is SMNVEV (reference sequence). V dropped 6 bases and J dropped 5 bases, with 12 bases sitting between them.

The J gene is TRBJ1-2, the V gene TRBV19, with 7 bases fitting TRBD1. Looked up from germline, CDR1 is LNHDA and CDR2 is SQIVND (reference sequence). The CDR3 covers 16 residues. The J segment lost 0 bases and the V segment lost 3 bases, leaving 7 bases of the junction unmatched. The CDR3 loop reads CASSIYGTAANYGYTF. The CDR3 region has the DNA TGTGCCAGTAGTATCTACGGGACAGCAGCTAACTATGGCTACACCTTC.

This clone has only one observation. The V call is TRBV7-9, the J call TRBJ1-2; no clear D gene. The CDR3 spans 12 residues. The germline V gene encodes CDR1 SEHNR and CDR2 FQNEAQ (reference sequence). Trimming removed 0 bases at V and 3 bases at J, with 2 bases between. In nucleotides, the CDR3 is TGTGCCAGCAGCTTAGCCGACTATGGCTACACCTTC. Its translation: CASSLADYGYTF. Filled out from reference TRBV7-9 and TRBJ1-2, the complete variable domain reads DTGVSQNPRHKITKRGQNVTFRCDPISEHNRLYWYRQTLGQGPEFLTYFQNEAQLEKSRLLSDRFSAERPKGSFSTLEIQRTEQGDSAMYLCASSLADYGYTFGSGTRLTVV.

The chain is built from TRBV5-1 and TRBJ2-1; 8 bases are a match to TRBD1. In germline, CDR1 is SGHRS, CDR2 YFSETQ. This CDR3 is 16 amino acids long. Unmatched junction bases numbered 12, after V lost 3 bases and J lost 7 bases. The CDR3 coding sequence is TGCGCCAGCAGCTCCTTAGGGCAGGGGGCACGGAATGAGCAGTTCTTC. Translated, it gives CASSSLGQGARNEQFF.

A few counts support this clone. J is TRBJ1-4 and V is TRBV5-1; D ambiguous. The CDR3 is 15 amino acids. Germline CDR1 SGHRS, CDR2 YFSETQ. V lost 4 bases and J lost 1, with 11 bases in between. The CDR3 sequence is CASSPGRGTNEKLFF. CDR3 in DNA: TGCGCCAGCAGCCCCGGCCGGGGAACTAATGAAAAACTGTTTTTT.

This clone occurred once. The chain couples TRBV7-9 to TRBJ2-7; D gene uncertain. Trimming cost V 1 base and J 5 bases, with 9 bases left between them. The CDR3 totals 13 residues. CDR1 and CDR2 from the germline V gene are SEHNR and FQNEAQ (reference sequence). CDR3 bases: TGTGCCAGCAGCTTAGTGAACAGCCACGAGCAGTACTTC. This codes for CASSLVNSHEQYF.

This clone has only a few counts. V gene TRBV6-2 or TRBV6-3 combines with J gene TRBJ1-1; 9 nucleotides agree with TRBD1. The V segment lost 1 base and the J segment 4 bases; nucleotides outside the gene matches: 7. This CDR3 spans 16 amino acids. Germline V gives CDR1 MNHEY, CDR2 SVGEGT. For the CDR3, the DNA is TGTGCCAGCAGTTACTGGCGGGACAGGGTTCCCACTGAAGCTTTCTTT. Its protein is CASSYWRDRVPTEAFF.

The chain is built from TRBV4-1 and TRBJ1-2, with unresolved D. Per the germline V gene, CDR1 is MGHRA and CDR2 is YSYEKL. Trimming pared 0 bases from V and 4 bases from J, leaving 9 bases between. This CDR3 contains 14 residues. In nucleotides, the CDR3 is TGCGCCAGCAGCCAAGAGCCACATATCTATGGCTACACCTTC. Translated, it gives CASSQEPHIYGYTF.

The chain has TRBV28 and TRBJ2-3, with 7 bases that match TRBD1. This CDR3 is 15 amino acids long. The germline gives CDR1 MDHEN, CDR2 SYDVKM. Unmatched junction bases numbered 8, after V lost 5 bases and J lost 3 bases. The CDR3 loop reads CASSIHRQGTDTQYF. DNA for the CDR3: TGTGCCAGCAGTATCCACCGACAGGGTACAGATACGCAGTATTTT.